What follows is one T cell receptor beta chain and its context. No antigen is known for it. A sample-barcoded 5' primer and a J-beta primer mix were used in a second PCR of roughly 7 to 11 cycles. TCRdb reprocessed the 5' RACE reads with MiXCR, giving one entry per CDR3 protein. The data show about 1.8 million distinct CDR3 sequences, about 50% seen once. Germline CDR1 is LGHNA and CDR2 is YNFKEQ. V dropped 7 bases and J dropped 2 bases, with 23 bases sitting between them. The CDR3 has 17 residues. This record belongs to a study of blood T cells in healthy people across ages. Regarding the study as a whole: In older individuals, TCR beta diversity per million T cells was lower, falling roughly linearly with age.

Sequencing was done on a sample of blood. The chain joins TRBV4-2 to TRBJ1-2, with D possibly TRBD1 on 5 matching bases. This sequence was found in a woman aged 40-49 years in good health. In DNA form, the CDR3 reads TGTGCCAGCAAGATGAACAGCAGGGAAAGGGGCAACTATGGCTACACCTTC. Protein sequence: CASKMNSRERGNYGYTF.